The 13 T cell receptor beta chains listed next were all sequenced from one sample in a study of blood T cell repertoires in COVID-19. This table comes from immunoSEQ multiplex PCR, and its TCRdb copy is limited to in-frame clones, with some not included. The sample shows approximately 200,000 clones, about 83% of them seen only once. The sequencing sample was made of peripheral blood. These receptors all come from a woman aged 45 to 65 with acute or convalescent COVID-19.

The gene calls are TRBV30 and TRBJ1-2; D gene unclear. Germline V gives CDR1 GTSNPN, CDR2 SVGIG (reference sequence). V dropped 2 bases and J dropped 4 bases, with 23 bases sitting between them. This CDR3 region has 17 residues. The CDR3 is CAWSKKDGRGSGYGYTF. The CDR3, as DNA: TGTGCCTGGAGTAAGAAGGACGGGCGAGGGTCCGGCTATGGCTACACCTTC.

This chain links TRBV15 with TRBJ2-1; possible D gene TRBD2, 7 bases. CDR1 is LNHNV, CDR2 YYDKDF, per germline (reference sequence). The CDR3 extends over 15 amino acids. V was pared by 2 bases and J by 6 bases, with 14 bases between. CDR3 nucleotide sequence: TGTGCCACCAGCAGACCCTCGGGGGGCTTCAATGAGCAGTTCTTC. This codes for CATSRPSGGFNEQFF.

V is TRBV5-1 and J is TRBJ1-2; maybe TRBD1 (6 bases). The CDR3 sequence is 13 residues long. CDR1 is SGHRS, CDR2 YFSETQ, per germline. The V end lost 4 bases, the J end lost 4 bases, and 11 bases lay between the germline ends. CDR3 in DNA: TGCGCCAGCAGCGAGGACAGCAGCTATGGCTACACCTTC. Its translation is CASSEDSSYGYTF. The complete variable domain, with remaining parts taken from reference TRBV5-1 and TRBJ1-2, reads KAGVTQTPRYLIKTRGQQVTLSCSPISGHRSVSWYQQTPGQGLQFLFEYFSETQRNKGNFPGRFSGRQFSNSRSEMNVSTLELGDSALYLCASSEDSSYGYTFGSGTRLTVV.

This clone has only a few counts. V usage is TRBV19 and J usage is TRBJ1-2; perhaps TRBD1 as D (5 bases). The germline V gene encodes CDR1 LNHDA and CDR2 SQIVND (reference sequence). Trimming took 2 bases from V and 6 from J, leaving 13 bases between them. The CDR3 length is 14 residues. As DNA, the CDR3 is TGTGCCAGTAGTATACAGGGCCTGTCGGATGGCTACACCTTC. This gives the protein CASSIQGLSDGYTF.

The chain is built from TRBV6-6 and TRBJ1-1, with a weak D call TRBD1 (5 bases). The length of the CDR3 is 14 residues. Between the trimmed V and J ends, which lost 3 bases and 4 bases, there was a span of 12 bases. Per the germline V gene, CDR1 is MNHNY and CDR2 is SVGAGI (reference sequence). Here the CDR3 reads CASSYWGDGTEAFF. The CDR3 DNA sequence: TGTGCCAGCAGTTATTGGGGGGACGGCACTGAAGCTTTCTTT.

The V and J genes are TRBV24-1 and TRBJ1-6, with D tentatively TRBD1 (5 bases). The V gene lost 4 bases and the J gene lost 7 bases, with 7 bases spanning the gap. This CDR3 has 13 amino acids. CDR1 is KGHDR and CDR2 is SFDVKD in the germline V gene. CDR3 protein: CATSDRANSPLHF. DNA for the CDR3: TGTGCCACCAGTGACAGGGCGAATTCACCCCTCCACTTT.

In the case of this clone: The sample has other DNA sequences that encode this CDR3 too. The rearrangement joins TRBV19 to TRBJ1-1; perhaps TRBD1 as D (5 bases). The V gene lost 5 bases and the J gene lost 1 base, with 8 bases spanning the gap. Germline-derived CDR1 and CDR2 are LNHDA and SQIVND (reference sequence). The CDR3 is 13 residues long. The CDR3 coding sequence is TGTGCCAGTAGTGCAACAGGGAACACTGAAGCTTTCTTT. Its translation: CASSATGNTEAFF. Drawing the rest from reference TRBV19 and TRBJ1-1, the complete variable domain is DGGITQSPKYLFRKEGQNVTLSCEQNLNHDAMYWYRQDPGQGLRLIYYSQIVNDFQKGDIAEGYSVSREKKESFPLTVTSAQKNPTAFYLCASSATGNTEAFFGQGTRLTVV.

The chain carries TRBV15 and TRBJ1-4; weak D call: TRBD1 (5 bases). CDR1 LNHNV and CDR2 YYDKDF come from the germline V gene (reference sequence). The V end was cut by 1 base, the J end by 2 bases, with 8 bases between. The CDR3 length is 15 residues. CDR3 sequence: CATSRGQTTNEKLFF. Written as DNA, the CDR3 is TGTGCCACCAGCAGAGGACAGACTACTAATGAAAAACTGTTTTTT.

This clone was counted once. This chain joins TRBV29-1 and TRBJ1-1, with D possibly matching TRBD1 (5 bases). In germline, CDR1 is SQVTM, CDR2 ANQGSEA. Trimming removed 0 bases from V and 1 base from J, with 6 bases in between. The length of the CDR3 is 13 residues. The CDR3 protein is CSVEEGQNTEAFF. Written as DNA, the CDR3 is TGCAGCGTTGAAGAGGGGCAGAACACTGAAGCTTTCTTT.

This clone has a single count. The chain recombines TRBV7-2 with TRBJ2-1; TRBD2 matches at 14 bases. The CDR3 loop spans 13 amino acids. V dropped 4 bases and J dropped 14; count of bases not matched to a gene: 4. Germline V gives CDR1 SGHTA, CDR2 FQGNSA. This chain's CDR3 is CASSSGLAGEEFF. CDR3 sequence (DNA): TGTGCCAGCAGCTCGGGACTAGCGGGAGAGGAGTTCTTC.

This clone occurred once. The chain links TRBV6-2 or TRBV6-3 to TRBJ1-6; possibly TRBD1 for D (6 bases). CDR1 and CDR2 (germline): MNHEY, SVGEGT. Deletions cut 5 bases from V and 6 bases from J, with 11 bases between. CDR3 size: 14 residues. CDR3 sequence (DNA): TGTGCCAGCAGTCAAGGACAGCGTAATTCACCCCTCCACTTT. Residues: CASSQGQRNSPLHF.

The chain carries TRBV28 and TRBJ1-5; 8 bases are shared with TRBD1. Losses at the gene ends were 6 bases for V and 7 bases for J; bases not matched to a gene: 2. The CDR3 covers 12 residues. From germline, CDR1 is MDHEN and CDR2 SYDVKM. CDR3 DNA sequence: TGTGCCAGCAGGGGGACAGGACAGCCCCAGCATTTT. Translated: CASRGTGQPQHF.

This clone turned up a few times. Other nucleotide sequences from this sample produce the same CDR3. The genes are TRBV3-1 (or the pseudogene TRBV3-2) and TRBJ2-7; 7 nucleotides align to TRBD2. Germline assignment: CDR1 LGHDT and CDR2 YNNKEL (reference sequence). The CDR3 has 14 amino acids. V lost 4 bases, J lost 0 bases, and 3 bases stayed unmatched. CDR3 amino acids: CASSRLAGSYEQYF. CDR3 nucleotide sequence: TGTGCCAGCAGCCGATTAGCGGGCTCCTACGAGCAGTACTTC.